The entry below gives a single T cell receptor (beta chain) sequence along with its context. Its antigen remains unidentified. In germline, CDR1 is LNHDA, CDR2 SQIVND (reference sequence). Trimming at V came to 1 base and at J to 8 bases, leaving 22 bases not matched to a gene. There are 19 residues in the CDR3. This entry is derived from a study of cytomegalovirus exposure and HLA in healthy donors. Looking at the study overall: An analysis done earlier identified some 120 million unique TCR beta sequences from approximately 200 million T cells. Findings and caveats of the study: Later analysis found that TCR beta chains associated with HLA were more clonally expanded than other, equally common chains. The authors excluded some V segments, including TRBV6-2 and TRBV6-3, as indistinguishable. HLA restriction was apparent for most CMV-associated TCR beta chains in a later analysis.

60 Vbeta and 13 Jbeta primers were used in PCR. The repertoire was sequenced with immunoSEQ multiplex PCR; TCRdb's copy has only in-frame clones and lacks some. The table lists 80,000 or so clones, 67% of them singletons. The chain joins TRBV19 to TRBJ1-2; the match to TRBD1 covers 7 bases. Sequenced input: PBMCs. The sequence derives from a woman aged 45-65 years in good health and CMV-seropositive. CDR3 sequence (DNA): TGTGCCAGTAGTATAGGAGGGACAGACTTCGCGGGCTACTCCGGGGGCTACACCTTC. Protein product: CASSIGGTDFAGYSGGYTF.